The rows below give T cell receptor beta chains drawn from one sample of a study of blood T cell repertoires in COVID-19. Only in-frame clones appear in the TCRdb table, and some are missing; sequencing was by immunoSEQ multiplex PCR. Of 300,000 to 400,000 clones listed, approximately 85% are singletons. Input material: peripheral blood. The receptors originated from a human donor in a cohort sampled during active COVID-19. Each CDR3 is given with its conserved first and last residue. A D gene is named only where the DNA matches it firmly. Clone size is stated in some rows and not others, as once, few, many or a class when expanded.

TRBJ1-1	NA	NA	TRBV18	14	CASSPDRVNTEAFF	TGTGCCAGCTCACCCGACAGAGTAAACACTGAAGCTTTCTTT
TRBJ1-2	NA	TRBD1	TRBV12-3/TRBV12-4	13	CASTPTGGYGYTF	TGTGCCAGCACCCCAACAGGGGGCTACGGCTACACCTTC
TRBJ2-3	once	TRBD2	TRBV4-1	17	CASSHPSGWRGGFTQYF	TGCGCCAGCAGCCACCCCAGTGGGTGGCGGGGGGGCTTTACGCAGTATTTT
TRBJ1-2	NA	TRBD1	TRBV14	13	CASSQGTVDGYTF	TGTGCCAGCAGCCAGGGGACAGTAGATGGCTACACCTTC
TRBJ1-1	NA	NA	TRBV4-2	14	CASSQELVNTEAFF	TGTGCCAGCAGCCAAGAATTAGTGAACACTGAAGCTTTCTTT
TRBJ2-1	NA	TRBD2	TRBV12-5	15	CASGTLAGGKNEQFF	TGTGCTAGTGGTACCCTAGCGGGGGGGAAAAATGAGCAGTTCTTC
TRBJ1-1	NA	NA	TRBV6-5	13	CASTLDLNTEAFF	TGTGCCAGCACCCTAGATCTCAACACTGAAGCTTTCTTT
TRBJ1-2	NA	NA	TRBV7-2	14	CASSLESGKRGYTF	TGTGCCAGCAGCTTAGAGTCCGGCAAGAGGGGCTACACCTTC
TRBJ1-2	NA	TRBD1	TRBV12-3/TRBV12-4	12	CASRRRDSGYTF	TGTGCCAGCAGGCGCCGGGACAGTGGCTACACCTTC
TRBJ1-5	few	NA	TRBV6-1	15	CASSDTGSSNQPQHF	TGTGCCAGCAGTGATACAGGCTCGAGCAATCAGCCCCAGCATTTT
TRBJ2-1	NA	TRBD2	TRBV3-1/TRBV3-2	13	CASSQLGGNKQFF	TGTGCCAGCAGCCAGTTGGGGGGGAACAAGCAGTTCTTC
TRBJ2-2	NA	TRBD1	TRBV9	16	CASSVPGQGVTGELFF	TGTGCCAGCAGCGTACCGGGACAGGGGGTCACCGGGGAGCTGTTTTTT
TRBJ2-2	NA	NA	TRBV13	14	CASSRRTYTGELFF	TGTGCCAGCAGCCGCAGGACTTACACCGGGGAGCTGTTTTTT
TRBJ2-7	NA	TRBD2	TRBV19	15	CASSPREGESNEQYF	TGTGCCAGTAGCCCCCGGGAGGGAGAATCTAACGAGCAGTACTTC
TRBJ1-6	once	TRBD1	TRBV27	14	CASSLQGANSPLHF	TGTGCCAGCAGCCTACAGGGGGCCAATTCACCCCTCCACTTT
TRBJ1-2	NA	NA	TRBV13	14	CASSLETGQGGYTF	TGTGCCAGCAGCTTAGAAACAGGGCAAGGCGGCTACACCTTC
TRBJ1-4	NA	NA	TRBV5-1	14	CASSLGYGAEKLFF	TGCGCCAGCAGCCTCGGATATGGGGCTGAAAAACTGTTTTTT
TRBJ1-2	NA	NA	TRBV7-8	16	CASSNVRANPNYGYTF	TGTGCCAGCAGTAATGTGAGGGCTAATCCTAACTATGGCTACACCTTC
TRBJ1-6	few	TRBD1	TRBV10-2	14	CASSGTGANSPLHF	TGCGCCAGCAGTGGGACAGGGGCAAATTCACCCCTCCACTTT
TRBJ2-5	NA	NA	TRBV5-1	13	CASGPGSRETQYF	TGCGCCAGCGGCCCCGGTAGCCGAGAGACCCAGTACTTC
TRBJ1-1	NA	NA	TRBV5-4	14	CAVHSGLEDTEAFF	TGTGCAGTACATTCAGGGCTTGAGGACACTGAAGCTTTCTTT
TRBJ1-4	NA	NA	TRBV6-5	14	CASSSPAANEKLFF	TGTGCCAGCAGTTCCCCAGCGGCTAATGAAAAACTGTTTTTT
TRBJ1-6	once	TRBD1	TRBV10-3	17	CAISEMGQGGGNSPLHF	TGTGCCATCAGTGAAATGGGACAGGGGGGCGGGAATTCACCCCTCCACTTT
TRBJ1-1	NA	NA	TRBV6-1	15	CASSEPGQPNTEAFF	TGTGCCAGCAGTGAACCGGGACAACCGAACACTGAAGCTTTCTTT
TRBJ2-3	NA	NA	TRBV18	13	CASSPQGADTQYF	TGTGCCAGCTCACCTCAAGGGGCAGATACGCAGTATTTT
TRBJ1-2	NA	TRBD1	TRBV10-3	16	CAISEATGTGAAGYTF	TGTGCCATCAGTGAGGCCACCGGGACAGGGGCAGCGGGCTACACCTTC
TRBJ1-2	NA	NA	TRBV10-3	14	CAIRDSHSDYGYTF	TGTGCCATCAGGGACTCACACTCGGACTATGGCTACACCTTC
TRBJ2-4	NA	NA	TRBV7-3	13	CASSSGFENIQYF	TGTGCCAGCAGCTCAGGTTTTGAAAACATTCAGTACTTC
TRBJ1-5	NA	NA	TRBV30	14	CAWSGRRSNQPQHF	TGTGCCTGGAGTGGGCGGCGAAGCAATCAGCCCCAGCATTTT
TRBJ2-1	NA	TRBD1	TRBV24-1	13	CATRETGGNEQFF	TGTGCCACCAGGGAGACAGGGGGCAATGAGCAGTTCTTC
TRBJ2-1	NA	TRBD2	TRBV27	14	CASSLRGANNEQFF	TGTGCCAGCAGTTTGCGGGGGGCCAACAATGAGCAGTTCTTC
TRBJ2-7	NA	NA	TRBV5-1	14	CASSFLGRSYEQYF	TGCGCCAGCAGCTTTCTGGGCCGCTCCTACGAGCAGTACTTC
TRBJ1-1	NA	NA	TRBV7-3	13	CASSLNWNTEAFF	TGTGCCAGCAGCTTAAACTGGAACACTGAAGCTTTCTTT
TRBJ2-7	once	NA	TRBV5-4	17	CASSFIGGAGPSYEQYF	TGTGCCAGCAGCTTTATAGGCGGGGCGGGTCCCTCCTACGAGCAGTACTTC
TRBJ2-3	NA	TRBD2	TRBV11-3	15	CASSPLSGATDTQYF	TGTGCCAGCAGCCCTCTGAGCGGGGCCACAGATACGCAGTATTTT
TRBJ1-1	NA	NA	TRBV10-3	14	CAISEGRPSTEAFF	TGTGCCATCAGTGAGGGCAGGCCCTCCACTGAAGCTTTCTTT
TRBJ2-7	NA	NA	TRBV10-1	14	CASSANTSPDEQYF	TGCGCCAGCAGTGCCAACACTAGCCCCGATGAGCAGTACTTC
TRBJ2-3	NA	TRBD2	TRBV5-4	14	CATSGGGSTDTQYF	TGTGCCACATCTGGCGGGGGAAGCACAGATACGCAGTATTTT
TRBJ2-4	NA	NA	TRBV18	14	CASSGSLAKNIQYF	TGTGCCAGCTCAGGGAGTTTAGCCAAAAACATTCAGTACTTC
TRBJ2-3	NA	TRBD1	TRBV5-8	15	CASSFRDRSTDTQYF	TGTGCCAGCAGCTTTAGGGACAGGAGCACAGATACGCAGTATTTT
TRBJ2-1	NA	NA	TRBV12-5	14	CATLPDSGDNEQFF	TGTGCTACCTTACCGGACTCTGGAGACAATGAGCAGTTCTTC
TRBJ2-1	NA	NA	TRBV5-1	13	CASSPDTYHEQFF	TGCGCCAGCAGCCCGGACACCTACCATGAGCAGTTCTTC
TRBJ2-4	NA	TRBD2	TRBV9	16	CASSVSDSGGQNIQYF	TGTGCCAGCAGCGTATCGGACAGCGGGGGGCAAAACATTCAGTACTTC
TRBJ1-4	NA	NA	TRBV6-5	13	CASRSLILEKLFF	TGTGCCAGCAGGAGTCTTATCCTTGAAAAACTGTTTTTT
TRBJ2-2	NA	NA	TRBV15	15	CATSRDRSENGELFF	TGTGCCACCAGCAGAGATAGGAGTGAAAACGGGGAGCTGTTTTTT
TRBJ1-3	NA	NA	TRBV5-1	14	CASSPTGKGNTIYF	TGCGCCAGCAGCCCCACAGGTAAAGGAAACACCATATATTTT
TRBJ2-3	NA	TRBD2	TRBV3-1/TRBV3-2	18	CASSPLPTAGGSTDTQYF	TGTGCCAGCAGCCCCCTCCCAACTGCGGGGGGGAGCACAGATACGCAGTATTTT
TRBJ1-5	NA	NA	TRBV27	14	CASSFGGVGQPQHF	TGTGCCAGCAGTTTCGGCGGGGTTGGTCAGCCCCAGCATTTT
TRBJ2-2	NA	NA	TRBV6-5	14	CASSYLSPTGELFF	TGTGCCAGCAGTTATCTTTCCCCCACCGGGGAGCTGTTTTTT
TRBJ2-2	NA	TRBD1	TRBV5-4	17	CASSRGGTGGSTGELFF	TGTGCCAGCAGCCGGGGTGGGACAGGAGGTAGCACCGGGGAGCTGTTTTTT
TRBJ2-7	few	TRBD1	TRBV20-1	14	CSASIGTENYEQYF	TGCAGTGCTAGTATCGGGACAGAGAACTACGAGCAGTACTTC
TRBJ1-2	NA	TRBD1	TRBV7-2	16	CASSLPKQGARYGYTF	TGTGCCAGCAGCCTACCCAAACAGGGGGCCCGATATGGCTACACCTTC
TRBJ1-2	NA	TRBD1	TRBV12-3/TRBV12-4	12	CASSRDSYGYTF	TGTGCCAGCAGCCGGGACAGCTATGGCTACACCTTC
TRBJ2-1	NA	NA	TRBV9	14	CASSVLGGWNEQFF	TGTGCCAGCAGCGTATTGGGGGGTTGGAATGAGCAGTTCTTC